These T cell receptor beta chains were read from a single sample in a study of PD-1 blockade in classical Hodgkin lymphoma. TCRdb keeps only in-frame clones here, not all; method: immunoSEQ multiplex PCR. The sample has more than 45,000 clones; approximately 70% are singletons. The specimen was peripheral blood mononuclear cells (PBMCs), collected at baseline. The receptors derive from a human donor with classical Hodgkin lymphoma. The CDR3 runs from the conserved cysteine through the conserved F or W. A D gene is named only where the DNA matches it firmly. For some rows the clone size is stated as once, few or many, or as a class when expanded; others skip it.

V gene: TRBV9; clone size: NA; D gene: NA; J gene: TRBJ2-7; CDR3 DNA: TGTGCCAGCAGTGTTGGCGGACAGTCCTACGAGCAGTACTTC; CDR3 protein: CASSVGGQSYEQYF
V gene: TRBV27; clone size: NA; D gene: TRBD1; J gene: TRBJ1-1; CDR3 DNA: TGTGCCAGCAGTTTATCCCCGCGACAGGGCACTGAAGCTTTCTTT; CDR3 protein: CASSLSPRQGTEAFF
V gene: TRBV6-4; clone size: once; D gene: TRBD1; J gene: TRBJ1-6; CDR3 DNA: TGTGCCAGCAGTGAGACAGGGGACAGCTCCTATAATTCACCCCTCCACTTT; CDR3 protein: CASSETGDSSYNSPLHF
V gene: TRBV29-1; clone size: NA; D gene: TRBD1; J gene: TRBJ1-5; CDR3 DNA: TGCAGCGTCCCTGGACAGGGCAATCAGCCCCAGCATTTT; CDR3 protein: CSVPGQGNQPQHF
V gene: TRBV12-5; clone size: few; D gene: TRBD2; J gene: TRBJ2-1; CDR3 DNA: TGTGCTAGTGGTTTGAGCGGGGGGCCCATCAATGAGCAGTTCTTC; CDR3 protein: CASGLSGGPINEQFF
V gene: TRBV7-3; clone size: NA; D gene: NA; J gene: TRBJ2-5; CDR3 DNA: TGTGCCAGCAGCCCTACCGGGTCCCAAGTCAGGGAGACCCAGTACTTC; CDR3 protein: CASSPTGSQVRETQYF
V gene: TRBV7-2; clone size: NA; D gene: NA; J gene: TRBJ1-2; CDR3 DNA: TGTGCCAGCAGCCCCGGTGGTTATAACTATGGCTACACCTTC; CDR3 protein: CASSPGGYNYGYTF
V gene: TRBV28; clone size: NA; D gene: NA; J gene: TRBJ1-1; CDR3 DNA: TGTGCCAGCAGTTTAACCAGGGTCTTTGGTGAAGCTTTCTTT; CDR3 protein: CASSLTRVFGEAFF
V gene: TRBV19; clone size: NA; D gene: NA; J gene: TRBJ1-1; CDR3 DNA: TGTGCCAGTAGTCGGATGGGGGGCAACACTGAAGCTTTCTTT; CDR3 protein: CASSRMGGNTEAFF
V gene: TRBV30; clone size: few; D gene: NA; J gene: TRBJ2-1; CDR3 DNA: TGTGCCTGGAGTGTTGGGGTTAATGAGCAGTTCTTC; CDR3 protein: CAWSVGVNEQFF
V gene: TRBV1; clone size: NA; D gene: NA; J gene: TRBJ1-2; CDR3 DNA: TGCACCAGCAGCCAAGATCTTTTTGGACTTTACTATGGCTACACCTTC; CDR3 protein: CTSSQDLFGLYYGYTF